This T cell receptor (beta chain) derives from a study of blood T cell repertoires in COVID-19. Study information: Whether acute or convalescent, the COVID-19 samples came from the United States, Italy and Spain.

The method was immunoSEQ multiplex PCR; TCRdb's version includes in-frame clones alone and lacks a portion of them. The sample includes around 140,000 clones, roughly 90% seen only once; the top ten take about 4.5%. The germline V and J ends were trimmed by 0 bases and 5 bases, with 11 bases remaining between them. Germline-derived CDR1 and CDR2 are SGHNT and YYREEE (reference sequence). This CDR3 is built from 14 residues. This clone appeared a few times. J is TRBJ1-2 and V is TRBV5-4; a possible D gene is TRBD1 (6 bases). Sequenced input: PBMCs or T cells enriched from blood (not recorded which). This clonotype originated in a man aged 50 to 60 who had recovered from COVID-19. The CDR3 nucleotides are TGTGCCAGCAGCTTGGCTACAGGGAAATATGGCTACACCTTC. Its protein is CASSLATGKYGYTF. The entire variable domain, with the rest obtained from reference TRBV5-4 and TRBJ1-2, is as follows: ETGVTQSPTHLIKTRGQQVTLRCSSQSGHNTVSWYQQALGQGPQFIFQYYREEENGRGNFPPRFSGLQFPNYSSELNVNALELDDSALYLCASSLATGKYGYTFGSGTRLTVV.